These T cell receptor beta chains were read from a single sample in a study of response to subunit inactivated influenza vaccine. TCRdb analysed the RT-PCR reads with MiXCR anew, one entry per CDR3 protein. Here the sample spans roughly 710,000 distinct CDR3 sequences, approximately 14% being singletons. This sample comprised PBMCs from blood, obtained less than 15 days before vaccination. All receptors come from a man aged 45-65 years who received an inactivated influenza vaccine. The CDR3 runs from the conserved cysteine through the conserved F or W. The D gene is left open where the match is weak. Clone size, where shown, is once, few, many, or a class for clones that have expanded.

CDR3aa: CASSSPLKRLAGASTDTQYF
CDR3nt: TGCGCCAGCAGCTCACCACTTAAACGACTAGCGGGGGCCAGCACAGATACGCAGTATTTT
v_gene: TRBV5-1
d_gene: TRBD2
abundance: many
j_gene: TRBJ2-3

CDR3aa: CASSLDRPRDTQYF
CDR3nt: TGCGCCAGCAGCTTGGACAGACCCAGAGATACGCAGTATTTT
v_gene: TRBV5-1
d_gene: -
abundance: -
j_gene: TRBJ2-3

CDR3aa: CASSGTGKGDTQYF
CDR3nt: TGTGCCAGCAGTGGGACAGGCAAGGGGGATACGCAGTATTTT
v_gene: TRBV2
d_gene: TRBD1
abundance: -
j_gene: TRBJ2-3

CDR3aa: CASSPGTSGRWRGSYEQYF
CDR3nt: TGTGCCAGCAGCCCCGGGACTAGCGGGAGGTGGCGGGGCTCCTACGAGCAGTACTTC
v_gene: TRBV7-6
d_gene: TRBD2
abundance: -
j_gene: TRBJ2-7

CDR3aa: CASSQQGGRDTEQYF
CDR3nt: TGTGCCAGCAGTCAACAGGGCGGGCGCGATACGGAGCAGTACTTC
v_gene: TRBV7-3
d_gene: -
abundance: -
j_gene: TRBJ2-7

CDR3aa: CASSFLTGVSEQYF
CDR3nt: TGTGCCAGCAGTTTTTTGACAGGGGTAAGCGAGCAGTACTTC
v_gene: TRBV28
d_gene: TRBD1
abundance: once
j_gene: TRBJ2-7

CDR3aa: CASSDYFRPYNEQFF
CDR3nt: TGTGCCAGCAGTGATTATTTCCGTCCCTACAATGAGCAGTTCTTC
v_gene: TRBV2
d_gene: -
abundance: few
j_gene: TRBJ2-1

CDR3aa: CASSTRQTDTQYF
CDR3nt: TGTGCCAGCAGCACCCGCCAGACAGATACGCAGTATTTT
v_gene: TRBV28
d_gene: -
abundance: few
j_gene: TRBJ2-3

CDR3aa: CSVRGQGQYNEQFF
CDR3nt: TGCAGCGTGAGGGGACAGGGTCAATACAATGAGCAGTTCTTC
v_gene: TRBV29-1
d_gene: TRBD1
abundance: many
j_gene: TRBJ2-1

CDR3aa: CASSVITSGNTDTQYF
CDR3nt: TGTGCCAGCAGTGTTATCACTAGCGGTAACACAGATACGCAGTATTTT
v_gene: TRBV25-1
d_gene: TRBD2
abundance: few
j_gene: TRBJ2-3

CDR3aa: CSVGEDSRQPQHF
CDR3nt: TGCAGTGTGGGGGAGGACAGCCGTCAGCCCCAGCATTTT
v_gene: TRBV20-1
d_gene: -
abundance: -
j_gene: TRBJ1-5

CDR3aa: CASSEVRTGYGYTF
CDR3nt: TGTGCCAGCAGTGAAGTTCGGACAGGCTATGGCTACACCTTC
v_gene: TRBV2
d_gene: TRBD1
abundance: -
j_gene: TRBJ1-2

CDR3aa: CASKRGPQETQYF
CDR3nt: TGTGCCAGCAAGAGGGGGCCTCAAGAGACCCAGTACTTC
v_gene: TRBV27
d_gene: TRBD1
abundance: many
j_gene: TRBJ2-5

CDR3aa: CASSGEGLSTQYF
CDR3nt: TGCGCCAGCAGCGGCGAGGGCCTAAGTACCCAGTACTTC
v_gene: TRBV5-1
d_gene: -
abundance: few
j_gene: TRBJ2-5

CDR3aa: CASSPYIGGFSYEQYF
CDR3nt: TGTGCCAGCAGCCCATACATCGGCGGGTTCTCCTACGAGCAGTACTTC
v_gene: TRBV4-2
d_gene: -
abundance: many
j_gene: TRBJ2-7

CDR3aa: CASSRGTSGGGQETQYF
CDR3nt: TGTGCCAGCAGCCGAGGGACTAGCGGAGGGGGGCAAGAGACCCAGTACTTC
v_gene: TRBV7-2
d_gene: TRBD2
abundance: -
j_gene: TRBJ2-5

CDR3aa: CASSYPANEQFF
CDR3nt: TGTGCCAGCAGTTATCCGGCGAATGAGCAGTTCTTC
v_gene: TRBV6-2/TRBV6-3
d_gene: -
abundance: few
j_gene: TRBJ2-1

CDR3aa: CASSLSRTVNTEAFF
CDR3nt: TGTGCCAGCAGCTTATCGAGAACGGTTAACACTGAAGCTTTCTTT
v_gene: TRBV7-9
d_gene: -
abundance: few
j_gene: TRBJ1-1

CDR3aa: CASSTPPGQGNREQYF
CDR3nt: TGTGCCAGTAGTACCCCACCGGGACAGGGTAATCGAGAGCAGTACTTC
v_gene: TRBV19
d_gene: TRBD1
abundance: -
j_gene: TRBJ2-7

CDR3aa: CASRQGHEEAFF
CDR3nt: TGTGCCAGCAGGCAGGGGCACGAGGAAGCTTTCTTT
v_gene: TRBV6-6
d_gene: -
abundance: many
j_gene: TRBJ1-1

CDR3aa: CASSQVAGIWNEQFF
CDR3nt: TGTGCCAGCAGCCAAGTGGCGGGGATCTGGAATGAGCAGTTCTTC
v_gene: TRBV4-2
d_gene: -
abundance: -
j_gene: TRBJ2-1

CDR3aa: CASRQTAAELFF
CDR3nt: TGTGCCAGCAGGCAGACAGCCGCGGAGCTGTTTTTT
v_gene: TRBV2
d_gene: -
abundance: -
j_gene: TRBJ2-2

CDR3aa: CASSMTGGDGYTF
CDR3nt: TGTGCCAGCTCAATGACAGGGGGAGATGGCTACACCTTC
v_gene: TRBV18
d_gene: TRBD1
abundance: few
j_gene: TRBJ1-2

CDR3aa: CSVEGWSSGAEQFF
CDR3nt: TGCAGCGTTGAAGGCTGGTCTAGCGGGGCTGAGCAGTTCTTC
v_gene: TRBV29-1
d_gene: TRBD2
abundance: few
j_gene: TRBJ2-1

CDR3aa: CASSLGFADTQYF
CDR3nt: TGTGCCAGCAGTTTAGGCTTCGCAGATACGCAGTATTTT
v_gene: TRBV12-3/TRBV12-4
d_gene: -
abundance: -
j_gene: TRBJ2-3

CDR3aa: CASSSGLAAYNEQFF
CDR3nt: TGTGCCAGCAGCTCGGGACTAGCGGCTTACAATGAGCAGTTCTTC
v_gene: TRBV5-6
d_gene: TRBD2
abundance: once
j_gene: TRBJ2-1